This T cell receptor beta chain was sequenced for a study of T cells in Graves' hyperthyroidism and ophthalmopathy. Study-wide points: It was a median around 6 months before onset that the model predicted ophthalmopathy.

To note about this clonotype: Its antigen is not identified.

The PBMCs studied were ones that came from 8 to 10 ml fresh peripheral blood. Germline assignment: CDR1 SNHLY and CDR2 FYNNEI. This CDR3 is 15 amino acids long. The V end lost 4 bases, the J end lost 4 bases, and 16 bases lay between the germline ends. It was RNA transcripts that yielded the amplified TCR beta CDR3 regions. The primer set for the first-round RT-PCR of the TCR CDR3 was HTBI. Via MiXCR, TCRdb re-called the multiplex PCR reads, giving one row per CDR3 protein. This sample has some 400,000 distinct CDR3 sequences, with 15% to 20% found just once. The source is a young woman with Graves' hyperthyroidism. The sequenced sample was blood. The chain joins TRBV2 to TRBJ1-2, with unresolved D. DNA for the CDR3: TGTGCCAGCAGTGCCTCTGGGGAGGGCAGCTATGGCTACACCTTC. Amino acids: CASSASGEGSYGYTF. Using reference TRBV2 and TRBJ1-2 for the parts outside the CDR3, the full variable domain is EPEVTQTPSHQVTQMGQEVILRCVPISNHLYFYWYRQILGQKVEFLVSFYNNEISEKSEIFDDQFSVERPDGSNFTLKIRSTKLEDSAMYFCASSASGEGSYGYTFGSGTRLTVV.